The present T cell receptor (beta chain) was sequenced within a study of T-cell memory formation after mild COVID-19. Study-wide findings and caveats: Some clones that responded turned up in pre-infection memory, which suggests that cross-reactive memory joined in. Clones shrinking from day 15 to 85 showed even CD4/CD8 mixes; later expanders tilted CD4+. Of the contracting clones, CD4+ ones lay mainly in CM and EM, and CD8+ ones in EMRA.

On this clonotype: As yet, its antigen is unknown.

The CDR3 consists of 13 residues. V lost 2 bases to trimming and J lost 6 bases, with 12 bases between them. Germline V CDR1 and CDR2: SGHRS, YFSETQ. After 5'RACE with constant-segment primers, TCR alpha and TCR beta cDNA libraries carrying sample barcodes and UMIs were obtained. TCRdb re-called the 5' RACE reads through MiXCR, storing one row per CDR3 protein. The data contain about 400,000 distinct CDR3 sequences, 20% to 25% of them seen just once; the ten biggest clones take up about an eighth. The receptor was derived from an adult woman who had mild COVID-19 (a few samples of this study predate the infection). Cell type and time point are not known. The specimen was PBMCs or a T cell subset sorted from them (not recorded which). V gene TRBV5-1 combines with J gene TRBJ2-7; no definite D call. CDR3 bases: TGCGCCAGCAGCTTAACCGTCCTCTCCGAGCAGTACTTC. This encodes CASSLTVLSEQYF.